Below are 17 T cell receptor beta chains sequenced from a single sample in a study of CD8 T cells in ankylosing spondylitis (dated by TCRdb to about 2017). What the study reported, not specific to this receptor: A TCR beta motif of about eight highly homologous amino acid variants appeared characteristic of blood from ankylosing spondylitis patients.

Their recognized antigens are unknown. Library preparation was by 5' RACE. The reads were generated on an Illumina HiSeq 2500. The raw public data were reprocessed by TCRdb itself: fastp quality trimming at Q25, MiXCR clonotype calling, in-frame beta chains only. CDR3 protein sequences are deduplicated, and each keeps its most common genes and DNA. The sample table holds roughly 490,000 distinct CDR3 sequences, of which 5.3% were seen once. The ten largest clones capture under 4.5% of the sample. The source material was blood, either unsorted or a sorted T cell fraction (not recorded which). The source is a male donor with ankylosing spondylitis.

There are many counts of this clonotype. The rearrangement links TRBV29-1 to TRBJ2-3; no clear D gene. CDR1 is SQVTM and CDR2 is ANQGSEA in the germline V gene. Deletions cut 2 bases from V and 10 bases from J, with 16 bases between. The CDR3 spans 13 residues. The CDR3 DNA reads TGCAGCGTTGAATGGTACCTTACACCTCCGCAGTATTTT. This encodes CSVEWYLTPPQYF.

This clonotype was seen at least ten times. V usage is TRBV11-2 and J usage is TRBJ1-2; tentative D call: TRBD1 (6 bases). V was clipped by 3 bases and J by 7 bases, with 18 bases between them. The length of the CDR3 is 15 residues. The germline V gene has CDR1 SGHAT and CDR2 FQNNGV. CDR3 amino acids: CASSFPGGRGGGYTF. The CDR3, as DNA: TGTGCCAGCAGCTTCCCTGGGGGCCGGGGCGGTGGCTACACCTTC.

This clonotype has more than one count but fewer than ten. This rearrangement joins TRBV6-2 or TRBV6-3 to TRBJ2-7; 9 nucleotides match TRBD1. CDR3 length equals 15 residues. V lost 5 bases to trimming and J lost 0 bases; unmatched junction nucleotides: 5. Germline V lookup: CDR1 MNHEY, CDR2 SVGEGT. CDR3 DNA: TGTGCCAGCAGTCCAACAGGGGGCAACTCCTACGAGCAGTACTTC. This translates into CASSPTGGNSYEQYF.

This clonotype was counted ten times or more. The gene calls are TRBV4-3 and TRBJ2-5; maybe TRBD2 (6 bases). Germline V CDR1 and CDR2: LGHNA, YSLEER. V dropped 3 bases and J dropped 3 bases, with 14 bases sitting between them. This CDR3 is 15 amino acids long. The DNA of the CDR3 is TGCGCCAGCAGCCACGGTCGGCGGGATAAAGAGACCCAGTACTTC. Encoded protein: CASSHGRRDKETQYF.

The chain uses TRBV28 and TRBJ2-3; unclear D gene. With 6 bases removed from V and 4 bases from J, the gap between germline ends came to 14 bases. Germline lookup yields CDR1 MDHEN and CDR2 SYDVKM. The CDR3 runs 14 residues. In DNA form, the CDR3 reads TGTGCCAGCAGCCCTGGCGGTGGGCCAGATACGCAGTATTTT. Its translation is CASSPGGGPDTQYF.

This clonotype occurred many times. The chain links TRBV5-1 to TRBJ2-3, with TRBD1 matching 8 bases. From germline, CDR1 is SGHRS and CDR2 YFSETQ. CDR3 length: 16 residues. Unmatched junction bases numbered 6, after V lost 2 bases and J lost 1 base. CDR3 bases: TGCGCCAGCAGCTTAGGACAGGGTATCCGCACAGATACGCAGTATTTT. This translates into CASSLGQGIRTDTQYF.

In this sample, this clonotype turned up many times. The chain joins TRBV28 to TRBJ2-7, with TRBD2 as a possible D gene (6 bases). This CDR3 is 14 amino acids long. Between the trimmed V and J ends, which lost 3 bases and 6 bases, there was a span of 15 bases. The germline CDR1 and CDR2 sequences are MDHEN and SYDVKM. The CDR3 nucleotides read TGTGCCAGCAGTTTTAGGTTGGGGGGATTCGAGCAGTACTTC. Residues: CASSFRLGGFEQYF.

In its sample, this clonotype was seen many times. This chain uses TRBV28 with TRBJ2-3, with D possibly matching TRBD2 (6 bases). This CDR3 spans 13 amino acids. The germline V gene has CDR1 MDHEN and CDR2 SYDVKM. CDR3 in amino acids: CATAGPIERIWYF. CDR3 bases: TGTGCTACAGCGGGTCCAATTGAACGGATATGGTATTTT.

This clonotype was counted many times. The chain recombines TRBV12-3 or TRBV12-4 with TRBJ2-1; 9 bases are a match to TRBD1. There are 12 residues in the CDR3. V gave up 5 bases and J gave up 14 bases; unmatched junction bases: 7. The CDR3 protein is CASSKLRDREFF. In nucleotides, the CDR3 is TGTGCCAGCAGTAAGCTCCGGGACAGGGAGTTCTTC.

This clonotype was counted ten times or more. The V gene is TRBV12-3 or TRBV12-4, the J gene TRBJ2-2; a possible D gene is TRBD1 (5 bases). Trimming shortened V by 7 bases and J by 5 bases, and 11 bases separated the two germline ends. The CDR3 spans 13 residues. This chain's CDR3 is CASTQGGTGELFF. As DNA, the CDR3 is TGTGCCAGCACCCAGGGCGGAACCGGGGAGCTGTTTTTT.

Only a few counts were recorded for this clonotype. The gene calls are TRBV5-1 and TRBJ2-1, with D possibly being TRBD1 (5 bases). Germline CDR1 is SGHRS and CDR2 is YFSETQ. The CDR3 is 14 residues long. The germline V and J ends were trimmed by 0 bases and 7 bases, with 11 bases remaining between them. The DNA for the CDR3 is TGCGCCAGCAGCTTGGTGCCAGGGCGAAATGAGCAGTTCTTC. This gives the protein CASSLVPGRNEQFF.

This clonotype came up many times. V gene TRBV5-1 combines with J gene TRBJ2-1, with D unresolved. The V end was cut by 2 bases, the J end by 2 bases, with 11 bases between. Germline V gene lookup returns CDR1 SGHRS and CDR2 YFSETQ. The CDR3 totals 15 residues. CDR3 bases: TGCGCCAGCAGCTTCGATCCCCTCCCCTACAATGAGCAGTTCTTC. Amino acid sequence: CASSFDPLPYNEQFF.

In this sample, this clonotype turned up many times. The V gene is TRBV5-1, the J gene TRBJ2-7, with D maybe TRBD2 (5 bases). The CDR3 length is 12 residues. The V gene's germline CDR1 is SGHRS and CDR2 YFSETQ. V lost 2 bases, J lost 6 bases, and 9 bases lay in between. The CDR3 loop is CASSFPGLEQYF. The CDR3 nucleotides are TGCGCCAGCAGCTTTCCCGGACTCGAGCAGTACTTC.

This clonotype was detected ten times or more. CDR3 bases: TGTGCCAGCAGCTTGCTCGGGACAGGGGGTGAAAAACTGTTTTTT. Translating it yields CASSLLGTGGEKLFF. The rearrangement joins TRBV7-2 to TRBJ1-4, with 11 nucleotides matching TRBD1. The length of the CDR3 is 15 residues. The germline V gene encodes CDR1 SGHTA and CDR2 FQGNSA. V gave up 3 bases and J gave up 7 bases; unmatched junction bases: 4. The full variable domain, its missing parts supplied by reference TRBV7-2 and TRBJ1-4, is GAGVSQSPSNKVTEKGKDVELRCDPISGHTALYWYRQSLGQGLEFLIYFQGNSAPDKSGLPSDRFSAERTGGSVSTLTIQRTQQEDSAVYLCASSLLGTGGEKLFFGSGTQLSVL.

The sample holds many counts of this clonotype. The J gene is TRBJ1-2, the V gene TRBV7-2; 12 nucleotides align to TRBD1. V was pared by 2 bases and J by 4 bases, with 8 bases of the junction left unmatched. The CDR3 runs to 17 residues. From germline, CDR1 is SGHTA and CDR2 FQGNSA. CDR3 residues: CASSLRDRGRSVYGYTF. In DNA, the CDR3 is TGTGCCAGCAGCTTAAGGGACAGGGGGCGGTCAGTCTATGGCTACACCTTC. Combining the CDR3 with reference TRBV7-2 and TRBJ1-2 gives the whole variable domain GAGVSQSPSNKVTEKGKDVELRCDPISGHTALYWYRQSLGQGLEFLIYFQGNSAPDKSGLPSDRFSAERTGGSVSTLTIQRTQQEDSAVYLCASSLRDRGRSVYGYTFGSGTRLTVV.

About this clonotype: A much larger clone lies a single base off, so this may be a read error. V usage is TRBV7-2 and J usage is TRBJ2-5; D gene unclear. CDR1 SGHTA and CDR2 FQGNSA come from the germline V gene. The CDR3 contains 13 residues. The CDR3 reads CASSLGFEETQNF. The CDR3 DNA reads as TGTGCCAGCAGCTTAGGGTTCGAGGAGACCCAGAACTTC.

This clonotype occurred many times. The rearrangement links TRBV29-1 to TRBJ2-5; D is unresolved. With 7 bases removed from V and 1 base from J, the gap between germline ends came to 10 bases. The CDR3 spans 12 residues. Germline V gene sequence: CDR1 SQVTM, CDR2 ANQGSEA. The CDR3 sequence is CSARPRQETQYF. In nucleotides, the CDR3 is TGCAGCGCCCGACCCCGCCAAGAGACCCAGTACTTC.